The TCR beta chain under discussion was sequenced for a study of early T cells in non-severe SARS-CoV-2 infection. This clonotype occurred many times. TCRdb re-called the 5' RACE reads through MiXCR, storing one row per CDR3 protein. Of around 23,000 distinct CDR3 sequences listed, around 4.5% are singletons. This TCR derives from an adult who was a healthcare worker with PCR-confirmed SARS-CoV-2 infection or an uninfected control (not recorded which). The sequenced sample was whole blood.

The CDR3 loop is CASRTGANTGELFF. The CDR3 DNA follows: TGTGCCAGCAGGACGGGAGCGAACACCGGGGAGCTGTTTTTT. This chain connects TRBV28 to TRBJ2-2; TRBD2 is a possible D gene (6 bases). From germline, CDR1 is MDHEN and CDR2 SYDVKM. V shed 6 bases and J shed 0 bases, with 8 bases lying between them. This CDR3 is built from 14 residues.